What follows are 25 T cell receptor beta chains derived from one specimen sequenced in a study (dated by TCRdb to 2013 to 2016). Cells that were CD4+CD25+CD127-/low were isolated as Tregs. Receptor libraries were prepared by 5' RACE. TCRdb records Illumina MiSeq as the sequencer. TCRdb passed the public sequencing reads through fastp at Q25 and MiXCR, retaining productive beta sequences. Identical CDR3 protein sequences are pooled into one entry, listed with their most common genes and DNA. This sample holds more than 55,000 distinct CDR3 sequences; roughly 20% were observed only once. 2.5% to 4% of the sample goes to the ten largest clones. Sequencing used tumor-infiltrating Tregs sorted from the breast tumor. Receptors were obtained from a female donor with breast cancer.

This chain links TRBV12-3 or TRBV12-4 with TRBJ2-7; the D is unclear. V lost 6 bases to trimming and J lost 2 bases, with 14 bases between them. This CDR3 region has 14 residues. In DNA, the CDR3 is TGTGCCAGCAGGGGGTCGCGGCGCACCTACGAGCAGTACTTC. This translates into CASRGSRRTYEQYF.

This clonotype was observed at least ten times. The chain has TRBV5-1 and TRBJ2-7, with a weak D call TRBD1 (7 bases). CDR3 length: 13 residues. Germline CDR1 and CDR2: SGHRS and YFSETQ. V was shortened by 2 bases and J by 6 bases, with 12 bases between the two germline ends. This chain's CDR3 is CASSFQGGGEQYF. The CDR3 DNA reads as TGCGCCAGCAGCTTTCAGGGGGGCGGCGAGCAGTACTTC.

This clonotype was counted only a few times. The CDR3 spells CASSGMGAPEAFF. Written as DNA, the CDR3 is TGCGCCAGCAGTGGTATGGGGGCCCCTGAAGCTTTCTTT. The chain carries TRBV5-1 and TRBJ1-1, with D possibly being TRBD1 (6 bases). Germline V gene data show CDR1 as SGHRS and CDR2 as YFSETQ. With 5 bases removed from V and 6 bases from J, the gap between germline ends came to 14 bases. This CDR3 is 13 amino acids long.

This clonotype was found a few times. The chain has TRBV5-1 and TRBJ2-1; D unresolved. V lost 4 bases to trimming and J lost 11 bases, with 13 bases between them. This CDR3 is built from 12 residues. Germline CDR1 and CDR2: SGHRS and YFSETQ. CDR3 amino acids: CASSIPANQQFF. DNA of the CDR3: TGCGCCAGCAGCATTCCGGCGAATCAGCAGTTCTTC.

A remark on this clonotype: Given a much more abundant clone one base away, this may be a read error. This chain joins TRBV7-9 and TRBJ2-1, with 7 positions matching TRBD2. This CDR3 has 15 amino acids. Germline assignment: CDR1 SEHNR and CDR2 FQNEAQ (reference sequence). The V and J ends lost 6 bases and 7 bases, in that order; junction bases with no gene match: 12. CDR3 sequence reads: CASSPRTWGGNEQFF. CDR3 nucleotide sequence: TGTGCCAGCAGTCCAAGGACATGGGGAGGGAATGAGCAGTTCTTC.

Only a few counts were recorded for this clonotype. J is TRBJ1-1 and V is TRBV20-1, with D tentatively TRBD1 (5 bases). This CDR3 is built from 11 residues. Germline V gene lookup returns CDR1 DFQATT and CDR2 SNEGSKA (reference sequence). V lost 7 bases and J 5 bases, leaving 11 bases between the germline ends. CDR3 sequence reads: CSEGAQTEAFF. The CDR3 DNA follows: TGCAGTGAAGGGGCGCAGACTGAAGCTTTCTTT.

The sample holds a few counts of this clonotype. The V call is TRBV11-2, the J call TRBJ2-7; weak D call: TRBD1 (6 bases). This CDR3 spans 19 amino acids. From germline, CDR1 is SGHAT and CDR2 FQNNGV. The V gene lost 4 bases and the J gene lost 0 bases, with 25 bases spanning the gap. CDR3 in DNA: TGTGCCAGCAGCTCCAAACCAACCCGGACAGTTAGGGACTCCTACGAGCAGTACTTC. Translating gives CASSSKPTRTVRDSYEQYF.

The chain links TRBV25-1 to TRBJ2-7, with 15 bases fitting TRBD2. The CDR3 is made up of 14 amino acids. The germline CDR1 and CDR2 sequences are MGHDK and SYGVNS. With V trimmed by 7 bases and J by 8 bases, 6 bases remained unmatched. The CDR3 bases are TGTGCCAGCACCCCGGGACTAGCGGGAGGCAAGCAGTACTTC. Amino acid sequence: CASTPGLAGGKQYF.

This clonotype was counted many times. The V and J genes are TRBV10-3 and TRBJ2-1; the D is unclear. The germline V gene has CDR1 ENHRY and CDR2 SYGVKD. V was clipped by 4 bases and J by 0 bases, with 10 bases between them. This CDR3 spans 15 amino acids. CDR3 coding DNA: TGTGCCATCAGTGTGGCAGCAAGCTCCTACAATGAGCAGTTCTTC. Its translation: CAISVAASSYNEQFF.

This clonotype was detected ten times or more. This sequence joins TRBV11-2 and TRBJ2-7; tentatively, D is TRBD2 (6 bases). V lost 7 bases and J lost 7, with 20 bases in between. The CDR3 contains 14 residues. Germline assignment: CDR1 SGHAT and CDR2 FQNNGV. The CDR3 DNA is TGTGCCAGCACTCGCCTCGGGCGGGGCGGGGAGCAGTACTTC. Translation gives CASTRLGRGGEQYF.

Only a few counts were recorded for this clonotype. The chain carries TRBV5-1 and TRBJ2-5, with 9 bases fitting TRBD1. Germline CDR1 SGHRS, CDR2 YFSETQ. Germline trimming cut 4 bases from V and 3 bases from J; bases unmatched to any gene: 4. The CDR3 runs 14 residues. The CDR3 protein is CASSDGQGKETQYF. DNA for the CDR3: TGCGCCAGCAGCGATGGACAGGGGAAAGAGACCCAGTACTTC.

This clonotype appeared a few times. The chain links TRBV9 to TRBJ1-3; D gene uncertain. The ends were cut back, 0 bases at V and 0 bases at J, with 13 bases in the middle. This CDR3 region has 17 residues. The germline CDR1 and CDR2 sequences are SGDLS and YYNGEE. The CDR3 coding sequence is TGTGCCAGCAGCGTAGAGGGTCATGCAGGCTCTGGAAACACCATATATTTT. This sequence encodes CASSVEGHAGSGNTIYF.

The chain combines TRBV5-1 with TRBJ2-7, with 7 positions matching TRBD2. The germline gives CDR1 SGHRS, CDR2 YFSETQ. J gave up 6 bases and V 7 bases, and 10 bases lay outside the gene matches. This CDR3 is built from 13 residues. DNA for the CDR3: TGCGCCAGCGATGCGAGCGGGACGGGCGAGCAGTACTTC. Amino acid sequence: CASDASGTGEQYF.

The rearrangement joins TRBV7-9 to TRBJ2-2; D is ambiguous. The CDR3 consists of 14 residues. Germline values: CDR1 SEHNR, CDR2 FQNEAQ (reference sequence). V dropped 2 bases and J dropped 0 bases, with 4 bases sitting between them. The CDR3 protein is CASSLLTNTGELFF. CDR3 DNA: TGTGCCAGCAGCTTACTAACGAACACCGGGGAGCTGTTTTTT.

This clonotype appeared many times. The rearrangement joins TRBV6-5 to TRBJ1-2; a weak D match, TRBD1 (6 bases). The CDR3 spans 15 residues. Germline V gene data show CDR1 as MNHEY and CDR2 as SVGAGI. V lost 0 bases, J lost 2 bases, and 10 bases lay in between. The CDR3 region is CASSYSNRGNYGYTF. CDR3 coding DNA: TGTGCCAGCAGTTACTCGAATAGGGGGAACTATGGCTACACCTTC.

The chain couples TRBV12-3 or TRBV12-4 to TRBJ2-1; 9 bases are a match to TRBD1. The junction had 3 bases not matched to a gene; V was cut back by 0 bases and J by 6 bases. CDR3 size: 15 residues. In DNA form, the CDR3 reads TGTGCCAGCAGTTTAGCGGGACAGGGATTCAATGAGCAGTTCTTC. It translates to CASSLAGQGFNEQFF.

There are many counts of this clonotype. The V and J genes are TRBV15 and TRBJ2-4, with D uncertain. The CDR3 covers 13 residues. The ends were cut back, 3 bases at V and 3 bases at J, with 6 bases in the middle. Germline assignment: CDR1 LNHNV and CDR2 YYDKDF (reference sequence). The CDR3 reads CATSSDHKNIQYF. CDR3 DNA sequence: TGTGCCACCAGCAGTGACCACAAAAACATTCAGTACTTC.

J is TRBJ2-1 and V is TRBV24-1, with D unclear. Germline CDR1 KGHDR, CDR2 SFDVKD. Trimming removed 5 bases from V and 8 bases from J, with 6 bases in between. This CDR3 contains 11 residues. The CDR3 coding sequence is TGTGCCACCAGTGCCCGGGATGAGCAGTTCTTC. Amino acid sequence: CATSARDEQFF.

The chain employs TRBV7-9 and TRBJ2-1; D unclear. Germline loops: CDR1 SEHNR, CDR2 FQNEAQ (reference sequence). This CDR3 comprises 12 residues. The V end was cut by 1 base, the J end by 15 bases, with 13 bases between. The chain's CDR3 is CASSLDQSESFF. The DNA for the CDR3 is TGTGCCAGCAGCTTAGACCAGTCGGAGTCGTTCTTC.

The rearrangement joins TRBV7-9 to TRBJ2-5; TRBD2 might be the D (6 bases). V shed 4 bases and J shed 1 base, with 13 bases lying between them. Germline CDR1 SEHNR, CDR2 FQNEAQ (reference sequence). The length of the CDR3 is 15 residues. The CDR3 reads CASSSTRDFQETQYF. CDR3 bases: TGTGCCAGCAGCTCGACCCGGGACTTCCAAGAGACCCAGTACTTC.

In its sample, this clonotype was seen many times. The chain has TRBV20-1 and TRBJ1-2; 10 bases line up with TRBD1. The CDR3 has 13 residues. Germline V CDR1 and CDR2: DFQATT, SNEGSKA (reference sequence). The V and J ends lost 3 bases and 3 bases, in that order; junction bases with no gene match: 1. The DNA of the CDR3 is TGCAGTGCTAGGGGGACAGGGGACTATGGCTACACCTTC. Residues: CSARGTGDYGYTF.

This clonotype was seen ten or more times. The chain is built from TRBV2 and TRBJ1-2; the match to TRBD1 covers 8 bases. V dropped 7 bases and J dropped 8; count of bases not matched to a gene: 12. There are 14 residues in the CDR3. In germline, CDR1 is SNHLY, CDR2 FYNNEI. The CDR3 DNA is TGTGCCAGCACCGGGGGCAGGGGGCGGAAAGGCTACACCTTC. This sequence encodes CASTGGRGRKGYTF.

This clonotype was recorded many times. The chain links TRBV5-1 to TRBJ1-2; 10 bases are shared with TRBD1. J gave up 3 bases and V 4 bases, and 6 bases lay outside the gene matches. The CDR3 extends over 15 amino acids. From germline, CDR1 is SGHRS and CDR2 YFSETQ. The CDR3 is CASSPETGGYYGYTF. The CDR3 nucleotides are TGCGCCAGCAGCCCGGAGACAGGGGGCTACTATGGCTACACCTTC.

This clonotype was detected many times. The DNA of the CDR3 is TGCGCCAGCAGCTCCGGACAGTTAGGCGAAAAACTGTTTTTT. It encodes CASSSGQLGEKLFF. The V call is TRBV5-1, the J call TRBJ1-4, with a weak D call TRBD1 (6 bases). V was pared by 3 bases and J by 8 bases, with 14 bases between. Germline loops: CDR1 SGHRS, CDR2 YFSETQ. This CDR3 comprises 14 residues.

In its sample, this clonotype was seen many times. The rearrangement links TRBV7-9 to TRBJ2-7; D is unclear. The CDR3 is 12 residues long. Trimming took 2 bases from V and 6 from J, leaving 8 bases between them. Germline V gene lookup returns CDR1 SEHNR and CDR2 FQNEAQ (reference sequence). The CDR3 protein is CASSLSGGEQYF. The CDR3 nucleotides are TGTGCCAGCAGCTTATCAGGTGGCGAGCAGTACTTC.